The rows below give T cell receptor beta chains drawn from one sample of a study of blood T cell repertoires in COVID-19. Profiling relied on immunoSEQ multiplex PCR, and the TCRdb table lists in-frame clones only, not all of them. The sample includes 70,000 or so clones, around three quarters seen only once; the top ten take roughly a sixth. The sample taken for sequencing was peripheral blood. The receptor source for this set is a human donor in a cohort sampled during active COVID-19. Each CDR3 is given with its conserved first and last residue.

>TRBV7-2
CASSLAPGQGYNGYTF
>TRBV5-4
CASSLGGQDYGYTF
>TRBV27
CASSSTGLNTEAFF
>TRBV5-1
CASSPGQANYGYTF
>TRBV25-1
CASRSLGRHTEAFF
>TRBV4-1
CASSQGRTEVNYGYTF
>TRBV9
CASSPGSHSNQPQHF
>TRBV7-6
CASSLDGASYEQYF
>TRBV4-2
CASSQNSGNTYEQYF
>TRBV5-8
CASEDRESMGGYTF
>TRBV5-6
CASSLLAGGYNEQFF
>TRBV7-9
CASSLAGRGRETQYF
>TRBV10-3
CAITSGMDGPLSTDTQYF
>TRBV6-5
CASSSQGGNTEAFF
>TRBV5-1
CASSRTVLTGELFF
>TRBV7-6
CASSLSLQYSGNTIYF
>TRBV30
CAWRLGDRENSPLHF
>TRBV11-3
CASSFGRATEAFF
>TRBV4-3
CASSQEEGWSNYGYTF
>TRBV7-9
CASSVQGGTYGYTF
>TRBV7-2
CASSLTRTVRNEKLFF
>TRBV4-1
CASSQTSGSFYEQYF
>TRBV28
CASSSDRLNTEAFF
>TRBV11-2
CASTDTGDSYEQYF
>TRBV15
CATSRGGASNEKLFF
>TRBV18
CASSPTSGSMYEQYF
>TRBV4-2
CASSPWVDRGNEQFF
>TRBV6-5
CASSYFRDNEQFF
>TRBV3-1/TRBV3-2
CASSQAPGAGGFDEQYF
>TRBV7-2
CASSPRQGRTVETQYF
>TRBV18
CASSPGQLQTYEQYF
>TRBV4-1
CASSSRQGASYNEQFF
>TRBV3-1/TRBV3-2
CASSLNTYGYTF
>TRBV29-1
CSVLGTSGEETQYF
>TRBV11-2
CASSLEGREKLFF
>TRBV9
CASSVLTSGRGGTGELFF
>TRBV5-8
CASSLGLAGRKTQYF
>TRBV13
CASSYLLAGEGNEQFF
>TRBV27
CASSLLRDTGELFF
>TRBV5-4
CASSLIRLAEYNEQFF
>TRBV7-9
CASSLARSGGNTGELFF
>TRBV27
CASSLQGQGSKTQYF
>TRBV7-2
CASSLTGEQYF
>TRBV5-1
CASSPRDTGINEQFF
>TRBV4-2
CASSQDRGPGGYTF
>TRBV11-2
CASSFFLQYAAFF
>TRBV2
CASSEAGARRAFF
>TRBV6-5
CASRRRTGDYGYTF
>TRBV15
CATSRDSASGTDTQYF
>TRBV2
CASSYLGDTGELFF
>TRBV5-8
CASSPGQVSTEAFF
>TRBV7-8
CASSPGEGYGNTIYF
>TRBV9
CASSVSSDTEAFF
>TRBV27
CASRPGQGNYGYTF